Listed here are 13 T cell receptor beta chains from one sample, sequenced in a study of identical twins. Using its own MiXCR run on the 5' RACE reads, TCRdb lists one record per CDR3 protein. The table has under 250,000 distinct CDR3 sequences, approximately 9% seen once. The sequencing sample was made of memory (CD45RO+) T cells sorted from blood. The source of these receptors is a woman between 18 and 29 years old in good health.

Here the CDR3 reads CASRSLTVGEQFF. DNA for the CDR3: TGTGCCAGCAGGTCACTTACTGTCGGTGAGCAGTTCTTC. The rearrangement joins TRBV7-2 to TRBJ2-1, with no clear D. The CDR3 runs 13 residues. The V end was cut by 6 bases, the J end by 9 bases, with 15 bases between. Germline V gene lookup returns CDR1 SGHTA and CDR2 FQGNSA.

The V gene is TRBV4-1, the J gene TRBJ1-2; no definite D call. V gave up 4 bases and J gave up 6 bases, with 12 bases separating them. CDR1 is MGHRA and CDR2 is YSYEKL in the germline V gene. This CDR3 is built from 13 residues. The CDR3 coding sequence is TGCGCCAGCAGCCGGGCAGAGGGTAATGGCTACACCTTC. Translated, it gives CASSRAEGNGYTF.

This clonotype was found many times. This chain uses TRBV10-2 with TRBJ2-7; D gene unclear. V lost 7 bases and J lost 1, with 8 bases in between. The CDR3 consists of 12 residues. The V gene's germline CDR1 is WSHSY and CDR2 SAAADI. CDR3 amino acids: CASTQRSYEQYF. DNA for the CDR3: TGCGCCAGCACCCAGCGTTCCTACGAGCAGTACTTC.

This clonotype was seen ten or more times. The chain has TRBV20-1 and TRBJ1-1, with D possibly matching TRBD1 (6 bases). This CDR3 contains 14 residues. In germline, CDR1 is DFQATT, CDR2 SNEGSKA (reference sequence). The V end was cut by 3 bases, the J end by 1 base, with 12 bases between. CDR3 residues: CSASFTGRNTEAFF. The CDR3, as DNA: TGCAGTGCTAGCTTCACAGGGAGGAACACTGAAGCTTTCTTT.

The chain couples TRBV15 to TRBJ2-1; D possibly uses TRBD1 or TRBD2 (5 bases each). Trimming shortened V by 0 bases and J by 3 bases, and 12 bases separated the two germline ends. This CDR3 spans 16 amino acids. The germline V gene has CDR1 LNHNV and CDR2 YYDKDF (reference sequence). The CDR3: CATSRDLRDGYNEQFF. For the CDR3, the DNA is TGTGCCACCAGCAGAGATCTAAGGGACGGCTACAATGAGCAGTTCTTC.

Many counts were recorded for this clonotype. The rearrangement joins TRBV20-1 to TRBJ2-1; the D gene is possibly TRBD1 (6 bases). Germline loops: CDR1 DFQATT, CDR2 SNEGSKA (reference sequence). V lost 6 bases to trimming and J lost 3 bases, with 21 bases between them. The CDR3 spans 16 residues. The CDR3 coding sequence is TGCAGTGCCATATTAAGACAGGCGAGGAACTACAATGAGCAGTTCTTC. Amino acid sequence: CSAILRQARNYNEQFF.

The CDR3 loop is CALLRDSENEQFF. Here the CDR3 DNA reads TGCGCCCTCCTCCGGGACTCGGAAAATGAGCAGTTCTTC. The chain couples TRBV10-2 to TRBJ2-1; TRBD2 is a possible D gene (6 bases). Germline CDR1 reads WSHSY; CDR2 reads SAAADI. V was clipped by 11 bases and J by 7 bases, with 18 bases between them. This CDR3 has 13 residues.

The V call is TRBV18, the J call TRBJ2-1; 7 bases are shared with TRBD2. Germline loops: CDR1 KGHSH, CDR2 LQKENI. The CDR3 spans 16 residues. The V gene end was trimmed by 6 bases and the J gene end by 4 bases; junction bases not matched to a gene: 12. CDR3: CASSPTPGLDYNEQFF. The CDR3 nucleotides are TGTGCCAGCTCTCCCACTCCTGGACTAGATTACAATGAGCAGTTCTTC.

The chain carries TRBV5-1 and TRBJ2-1, with a tentative D call TRBD1 (6 bases). V was trimmed by 9 bases and J by 10 bases, leaving 20 bases between them. This CDR3 comprises 13 residues. Germline CDR1 SGHRS, CDR2 YFSETQ. CDR3 loop: CATSDSLYGEQFF. For the CDR3, the DNA is TGCGCCACCTCGGACAGCCTCTACGGAGAGCAGTTCTTC.

The V gene is TRBV2, the J gene TRBJ1-4; D gene uncertain. This CDR3 comprises 11 residues. V was clipped by 4 bases and J by 9 bases, with 6 bases between them. CDR1 is SNHLY, CDR2 FYNNEI, per germline. In DNA, the CDR3 is TGTGCCAGCAGTGTCAGCCAAAAACTGTTTTTT. Amino acid sequence: CASSVSQKLFF.

The rearrangement uses TRBV11-2 and TRBJ1-1, with D perhaps TRBD1 (6 bases). V was cut by 3 bases and J by 1 base, with 12 bases left in between. The CDR3 is 15 residues long. The germline V gene has CDR1 SGHAT and CDR2 FQNNGV. The CDR3, as DNA: TGTGCCAGCAGCTTCCAGACAGGCCCGAACACTGAAGCTTTCTTT. Its translation is CASSFQTGPNTEAFF. Based on the CDR3 plus reference TRBV11-2 and TRBJ1-1, the full variable domain is EAGVAQSPRYKIIEKRQSVAFWCNPISGHATLYWYQQILGQGPKLLIQFQNNGVVDDSQLPKDRFSAERLKGVDSTLKIQPAKLEDSAVYLCASSFQTGPNTEAFFGQGTRLTVV.

This clonotype was counted many times. V is TRBV12-3 or TRBV12-4 and J is TRBJ1-5; TRBD1 matches 12 bases. The CDR3 spans 15 residues. Trimming at V came to 7 bases and at J to 6 bases, leaving 7 bases not matched to a gene. CDR3 residues: CASKGTGGAFQPQHF. CDR3 bases: TGTGCCAGCAAAGGGACAGGGGGCGCCTTTCAGCCCCAGCATTTT.

This clonotype came up many times. V usage is TRBV9 and J usage is TRBJ2-3, with D possibly matching TRBD2 (6 bases). Deletions cut 4 bases from V and 1 base from J, with 16 bases between. The length of the CDR3 is 16 residues. Germline CDR1 and CDR2: SGDLS and YYNGEE. CDR3 sequence: CASSPPDSSGTDTQYF. Here the CDR3 DNA reads TGTGCCAGCAGCCCGCCGGATTCTAGCGGCACAGATACGCAGTATTTT.